The 29 T cell receptor beta chains below come from one sample, sequenced in a study of T cells expressing NK-cell markers. TCRdb reprocessed the 5' RACE reads, keeping one entry per CDR3 protein, no DNA. The record lists under 600,000 distinct CDR3 sequences, of which the ten most abundant hold roughly 1.4%. Source material: blood T cells: a sorted CD56 or NKG2C T cell subset, CD4+ or CD8+ T cells, or bulk PBMC T cells (not recorded which). The source of these receptors is a woman aged 45-65 years in good health.

The chain is built from TRBV9 and TRBJ1-5; the D call from TCRdb, TRBD1, cannot be confirmed without DNA. In germline, CDR1 is SGDLS, CDR2 YYNGEE. This CDR3 has 13 amino acids. The CDR3 loop is CASSRGSNQPQHF.

The genes are TRBV27 and TRBJ2-1; the TCRdb D gene call, TRBD1, has no DNA to confirm it. There are 17 residues in the CDR3. Germline-derived CDR1 and CDR2 are MNHEY and SMNVEV (reference sequence). This CDR3 is CASSLSAGWGARNEQFF.

The rearrangement joins TRBV5-1 to TRBJ2-5; lacking DNA, the TRBD2 call made by TCRdb goes unchecked. Germline V gene sequence: CDR1 SGHRS, CDR2 YFSETQ. The CDR3 runs to 14 residues. CDR3 loop: CASSFRGSGETQYF.

The CDR3 is CASSLLTDTGELFF. The rearrangement joins TRBV12-3 or TRBV12-4 to TRBJ2-2; TCRdb designates TRBD1, a call that cannot be tested without DNA. CDR3 size: 14 residues.

The chain combines TRBV7-8 with TRBJ2-5; TCRdb indicates TRBD2, and absent DNA this call remains unverified. This CDR3 region has 15 residues. The germline V gene encodes CDR1 SGHVS and CDR2 FQNEAQ. The CDR3 reads CASSLGGLEEETQYF.

This sequence joins TRBV19 and TRBJ2-1; checking the TCRdb D call of TRBD2 is not possible without DNA. The CDR3 is 16 amino acids. Germline values: CDR1 LNHDA, CDR2 SQIVND (reference sequence). This chain's CDR3 is CASSILLGAGVSEQFF.

The rearrangement links TRBV9 to TRBJ2-3; TCRdb proposes TRBD2, but this gene call is untestable without DNA. The CDR3 is 16 amino acids. CDR1 and CDR2 (germline): SGDLS, YYNGEE. The CDR3 reads CASSFLAGDSTDTQYF.

The chain combines TRBV29-1 with TRBJ1-5; TCRdb calls TRBD1, which cannot be checked without DNA. CDR1 and CDR2 (germline): SQVTM, ANQGSEA. The CDR3 runs to 15 residues. The CDR3 is CSVWGGANSNQPQHF.

The rearrangement links TRBV11-2 to TRBJ2-2. CDR3 size: 14 residues. CDR1 is SGHAT and CDR2 is FQNNGV in the germline V gene. The CDR3 loop reads CASSFFRGSGELFF.

The rearrangement uses TRBV18 and TRBJ1-2; TCRdb's assignment of TRBD1 cannot be checked, as there is no DNA. This CDR3 contains 12 residues. Germline assignment: CDR1 KGHSH and CDR2 LQKENI. This CDR3 reads CASSPGQAGYTF.

CDR3 in amino acids: CSAGVLAGNTDTQYF. This chain uses TRBV20-1 with TRBJ2-3; TCRdb outputs TRBD2, but without DNA this stays unchecked. The CDR3 runs 15 residues. Germline-derived CDR1 and CDR2 are DFQATT and SNEGSKA (reference sequence).

The chain joins TRBV20-1 to TRBJ2-3; no DNA is available, so the TRBD1 call from TCRdb remains unchecked. The CDR3 loop spans 16 amino acids. Germline CDR1 and CDR2: DFQATT and SNEGSKA (reference sequence). The CDR3 sequence: CSAGRGARLDSDTQYF.

This chain connects TRBV12-3 or TRBV12-4 to TRBJ2-1; there is no DNA to check the TCRdb D call of TRBD2. This CDR3 has 18 residues. CDR3 amino acids: CASSLTVLAGVPHNEQFF.

The chain has TRBV7-8 and TRBJ2-7; without DNA, the TCRdb call of TRBD2 cannot be checked. Germline assignment: CDR1 SGHVS and CDR2 FQNEAQ. There are 18 residues in the CDR3. CDR3: CASSLMQGLAGGFAEQYF.

CDR3 protein: CASSPGRTRNTIYF. The V call is TRBV4-1, the J call TRBJ1-3. The CDR3 totals 14 residues. Germline CDR1 MGHRA, CDR2 YSYEKL.

This chain links TRBV20-1 with TRBJ2-1; checking the TCRdb D call of TRBD2 is not possible without DNA. Germline values: CDR1 DFQATT, CDR2 SNEGSKA (reference sequence). The CDR3 is made up of 18 amino acids. This CDR3 reads CSVVGLAARPSSYNEQFF.

This chain links TRBV2 with TRBJ2-7; the D call of TRBD2 rests on TCRdb alone, since no DNA is present to check it. Germline lookup yields CDR1 SNHLY and CDR2 FYNNEI. CDR3 size: 14 residues. CDR3 sequence: CASKRLAQLGEQYF. Full variable domain (missing parts from reference TRBV2 and TRBJ2-7): EPEVTQTPSHQVTQMGQEVILRCVPISNHLYFYWYRQILGQKVEFLVSFYNNEISEKSEIFDDQFSVERPDGSNFTLKIRSTKLEDSAMYFCASKRLAQLGEQYFGPGTRLTVT.

The CDR3 is CASSQGLVSSNQPQHF. The J gene is TRBJ1-5, the V gene TRBV6-5; lacking DNA, the TRBD1 call made by TCRdb goes unchecked. Germline CDR1 is MNHEY and CDR2 is SVGAGI. The CDR3 runs 16 residues.

The chain links TRBV5-1 to TRBJ1-2. CDR1 SGHRS and CDR2 YFSETQ come from the germline V gene. CDR3 length: 14 amino acids. CDR3 in amino acids: CASSDDGSGYGYTF.

The V call is TRBV6-1, the J call TRBJ1-5; lacking DNA, the TRBD1 call made by TCRdb goes unchecked. The length of the CDR3 is 14 residues. Germline CDR1 and CDR2: MNHNS and SASEGT. CDR3 residues: CASTLDRTNQPQHF.

The V and J genes are TRBV3-1 and TRBJ1-3; TCRdb reports TRBD1, a call that lacks DNA to check it against. The germline gives CDR1 LGHDT, CDR2 YNNKEL (reference sequence). The CDR3 is 16 amino acids. The CDR3 region is CASSQDRGSTGNTIYF.

This chain links TRBV5-1 with TRBJ2-2. The CDR3 has 16 residues. CDR1 and CDR2 (germline): SGHRS, YFSETQ. The chain's CDR3 is CASKLGRKPNTGELFF.

J is TRBJ2-1 and V is TRBV7-2; absent DNA, TCRdb's TRBD2 call cannot be checked. The CDR3 runs 17 residues. CDR1 is SGHTA, CDR2 FQGNSA, per germline. Here the CDR3 reads CASSGTSGPSSYNEQFF.

The chain joins TRBV29-1 to TRBJ2-3; checking the TCRdb D call of TRBD1 is not possible without DNA. The CDR3 extends over 14 amino acids. Per the germline V gene, CDR1 is SQVTM and CDR2 is ANQGSEA. The CDR3 sequence is CSVELGQRTDTQYF.

V and J are TRBV11-1 and TRBJ2-2. CDR1 SGHAT and CDR2 FQDESV come from the germline V gene (reference sequence). The length of the CDR3 is 16 residues. CDR3 residues: CASSSIGVVNPGELFF.

The V and J genes are TRBV12-3 or TRBV12-4 and TRBJ2-6; lacking DNA, the TRBD2 call made by TCRdb goes unchecked. The CDR3 has 16 amino acids. The CDR3 loop is CASSAFRGAGANVLTF.

CDR3 loop: CASSLGDRGRYTEAFF. This chain connects TRBV7-9 to TRBJ1-1; TCRdb lists TRBD1, though no DNA is available to test this call. This CDR3 region has 16 residues. Germline assignment: CDR1 SEHNR and CDR2 FQNEAQ (reference sequence).

J is TRBJ2-3 and V is TRBV20-1; the D call of TRBD1 rests on TCRdb alone, since no DNA is present to check it. This CDR3 has 14 amino acids. Germline V gene sequence: CDR1 DFQATT, CDR2 SNEGSKA (reference sequence). The CDR3: CSAYGSRGRDTQYF.

V usage is TRBV6-5 and J usage is TRBJ2-2; with no DNA, the TCRdb D assignment of TRBD1 cannot be verified. CDR1 and CDR2 from the germline V gene are MNHEY and SVGAGI. This CDR3 region has 16 residues. CDR3 sequence reads: CASTLGQGLNTGELFF.